These T cell receptor beta chains were read from a single sample in a study of OX40 agonist ivuxolimab in advanced cancers. The table came from immunoSEQ multiplex PCR; TCRdb's copy has only in-frame clones and leaves some out. Here the sample spans under 100,000 clones, 84% being singletons. The sequencing used CD4+ or CD8+ T cells sorted from blood, collected in a trial of the OX40 agonist ivuxolimab. These receptors all come from an adult with an advanced solid tumor such as melanoma, head and neck, liver or kidney cancer. CDR3s include the opening cysteine and the closing phenylalanine or tryptophan. The order of the fields is D gene, clone size, J gene, CDR3 length, V gene, CDR3 DNA, CDR3 protein. A D gene is named only where the DNA matches it firmly. Clone size is shown for a subset of rows, as once, few, many or a class of expanded clone.

d_gene: .; abundance: .; j_gene: TRBJ2-2; len: 16; v_gene: TRBV4-2; CDR3nt: TGTGCCAGCAGCCAAGAAGGACTTGCGAACACCGGGGAGCTGTTTTTT; CDR3aa: CASSQEGLANTGELFF
d_gene: .; abundance: .; j_gene: TRBJ1-4; len: 18; v_gene: TRBV21-1; CDR3nt: TGTGCCAGCAGCAAAGGAGGGGGTGCTGCTGCAACTAATGAAAAACTGTTTTTT; CDR3aa: CASSKGGGAAATNEKLFF
d_gene: .; abundance: .; j_gene: TRBJ1-2; len: 14; v_gene: TRBV9; CDR3nt: TGTGCCAGCAGCGCATCGCCGGCTAACTATGGCTACACCTTC; CDR3aa: CASSASPANYGYTF
d_gene: .; abundance: .; j_gene: TRBJ1-1; len: 13; v_gene: TRBV6-1; CDR3nt: TGTGCCAGCAGTGAATCCAGGAACACTGAAGCTTTCTTT; CDR3aa: CASSESRNTEAFF
d_gene: TRBD1; abundance: .; j_gene: TRBJ2-5; len: 14; v_gene: TRBV7-2; CDR3nt: TGTGCCAGCAGCCAGGACAGGGCTTGGGAGACCCAGTACTTC; CDR3aa: CASSQDRAWETQYF
d_gene: .; abundance: .; j_gene: TRBJ2-2; len: 13; v_gene: TRBV5-1; CDR3nt: TGCGCCAGCAGCCTGCAGGATACCGGGGAGCTGTTTTTT; CDR3aa: CASSLQDTGELFF
d_gene: .; abundance: .; j_gene: TRBJ1-2; len: 13; v_gene: TRBV30; CDR3nt: TGTGCCTGGAGTGTCCCCCCAGCGTATGGCTACACCTTC; CDR3aa: CAWSVPPAYGYTF
d_gene: TRBD2; abundance: .; j_gene: TRBJ2-1; len: 16; v_gene: TRBV28; CDR3nt: TGTGCCAGCAGTTCCCAAACGGGACTAGCTGACAATGAGCAGTTCTTC; CDR3aa: CASSSQTGLADNEQFF
d_gene: TRBD1; abundance: .; j_gene: TRBJ1-1; len: 15; v_gene: TRBV9; CDR3nt: TGTGCCAGCAGCGTAGAAGGACAGGGGATGGGAGAAGCTTTCTTT; CDR3aa: CASSVEGQGMGEAFF
d_gene: TRBD2; abundance: .; j_gene: TRBJ2-1; len: 13; v_gene: TRBV19; CDR3nt: TGTGCCACGGGACTAGCGGGGTTCAATGAGCAGTTCTTC; CDR3aa: CATGLAGFNEQFF
d_gene: TRBD1; abundance: .; j_gene: TRBJ1-6; len: 14; v_gene: TRBV5-1; CDR3nt: TGCGCCAGCAGCCCGGGACAGACAAATTCACCCCTCCACTTT; CDR3aa: CASSPGQTNSPLHF
d_gene: .; abundance: .; j_gene: TRBJ1-1; len: 13; v_gene: TRBV5-4; CDR3nt: TGTGCCAGCAGCAAAGAGGTGATTTATGAAGCTTTCTTT; CDR3aa: CASSKEVIYEAFF
d_gene: .; abundance: .; j_gene: TRBJ1-1; len: 14; v_gene: TRBV7-3; CDR3nt: TGTGCCAGCAGCTTAAACCCAGGTGACACTGAAGCTTTCTTT; CDR3aa: CASSLNPGDTEAFF
d_gene: TRBD1; abundance: .; j_gene: TRBJ1-3; len: 16; v_gene: TRBV7-2; CDR3nt: TGTGCCAGCAGCTTAGCGGGACAGGGATCTGGAAACACCATATATTTT; CDR3aa: CASSLAGQGSGNTIYF
d_gene: TRBD1; abundance: .; j_gene: TRBJ1-2; len: 14; v_gene: TRBV5-1; CDR3nt: TGCGCCAGCAGCTTGGGGACAGGGACGGATGGCTACACCTTC; CDR3aa: CASSLGTGTDGYTF
d_gene: TRBD1; abundance: .; j_gene: TRBJ1-2; len: 16; v_gene: TRBV7-2; CDR3nt: TGTGCCAGCAGCTCCGTATCGACAGGGGATGATTCTGGCTACACCTTC; CDR3aa: CASSSVSTGDDSGYTF
d_gene: TRBD2; abundance: once; j_gene: TRBJ2-7; len: 17; v_gene: TRBV28; CDR3nt: TGTGCCAGCCTAGAAACCGCCGGGACTAGCGGGGGCTACGAGCAGTACTTC; CDR3aa: CASLETAGTSGGYEQYF
d_gene: .; abundance: .; j_gene: TRBJ2-1; len: 15; v_gene: TRBV4-1; CDR3nt: TGCGCCAGCAGCCTAGAGCCCCTGAACTACAATGAGCAGTTCTTC; CDR3aa: CASSLEPLNYNEQFF
d_gene: .; abundance: .; j_gene: TRBJ2-2; len: 16; v_gene: TRBV7-9; CDR3nt: TGTGCCAGCAGCTTTACCCGGGCGGGGACGGGCGGGGAGCTGTTTTTT; CDR3aa: CASSFTRAGTGGELFF
d_gene: TRBD1; abundance: .; j_gene: TRBJ2-5; len: 13; v_gene: TRBV2; CDR3nt: TGTGCCAGCACCCGGGACAGGGATGAGACCCAGTACTTC; CDR3aa: CASTRDRDETQYF
d_gene: .; abundance: .; j_gene: TRBJ2-5; len: 13; v_gene: TRBV29-1; CDR3nt: TGCAGCGTTGAATTTGGCAGGGTAGAGACCCAGTACTTC; CDR3aa: CSVEFGRVETQYF
d_gene: TRBD2; abundance: .; j_gene: TRBJ2-5; len: 17; v_gene: TRBV6-1; CDR3nt: TGTGCCAGCAGTGAAACGGGGGGACTAGCGGGTGCTGAGACCCAGTACTTC; CDR3aa: CASSETGGLAGAETQYF
d_gene: TRBD2; abundance: .; j_gene: TRBJ2-3; len: 17; v_gene: TRBV27; CDR3nt: TGTGCCAGCAGTTTACGCCGACTAGCGGGGAGCACAGATACGCAGTATTTT; CDR3aa: CASSLRRLAGSTDTQYF
d_gene: .; abundance: .; j_gene: TRBJ1-1; len: 16; v_gene: TRBV9; CDR3nt: TGTGCCAGCAGCCCGCAAGGGGGGCTGGAGAGCACTGAAGCTTTCTTT; CDR3aa: CASSPQGGLESTEAFF
d_gene: TRBD1; abundance: .; j_gene: TRBJ1-2; len: 16; v_gene: TRBV13; CDR3nt: TGTGCCAGCAGCCCCCGGGACAGGCCCACGCCTAATGGCTACACCTTC; CDR3aa: CASSPRDRPTPNGYTF
d_gene: .; abundance: .; j_gene: TRBJ2-5; len: 14; v_gene: TRBV7-2; CDR3nt: TGTGCCAGCAGCTTAGGGGCAGCGGGAGAGACCCAGTACTTC; CDR3aa: CASSLGAAGETQYF
d_gene: .; abundance: .; j_gene: TRBJ1-5; len: 13; v_gene: TRBV7-2; CDR3nt: TGTGCCAGCAGCCCCAGGAGGGAACAGCCCCAGCATTTT; CDR3aa: CASSPRREQPQHF
d_gene: TRBD1; abundance: .; j_gene: TRBJ2-7; len: 14; v_gene: TRBV7-2; CDR3nt: TGTGCCAGCAGCTTAGGGGGGACAGTTTACGAGCAGTGCTTC; CDR3aa: CASSLGGTVYEQCF
d_gene: TRBD1; abundance: few; j_gene: TRBJ2-7; len: 15; v_gene: TRBV19; CDR3nt: TGTGCCAGTAGGAGAACGGGACAGGGTGACTACGAGCAGTACTTC; CDR3aa: CASRRTGQGDYEQYF
d_gene: TRBD1; abundance: .; j_gene: TRBJ2-1; len: 14; v_gene: TRBV28; CDR3nt: TGTGCCAGCAGTAGCGGACAGGGTGGCAATGAGCAGTTCTTC; CDR3aa: CASSSGQGGNEQFF
d_gene: .; abundance: .; j_gene: TRBJ1-2; len: 14; v_gene: TRBV6-7; CDR3nt: TGTGCCAGCACTAACGGGGGGAGTGACTATGGCTACACCTTC; CDR3aa: CASTNGGSDYGYTF
d_gene: TRBD2; abundance: .; j_gene: TRBJ2-1; len: 17; v_gene: TRBV28; CDR3nt: TGTGCCAGCACTTCGAGCGGGACCCCCCATTCCTACAATGAGCAGTTCTTC; CDR3aa: CASTSSGTPHSYNEQFF
d_gene: .; abundance: .; j_gene: TRBJ2-1; len: 14; v_gene: TRBV5-4; CDR3nt: TGTGCCAGCAGCTTGGGACTAACCTACAATGAGCAGTTCTTC; CDR3aa: CASSLGLTYNEQFF
d_gene: .; abundance: .; j_gene: TRBJ1-1; len: 17; v_gene: TRBV4-1; CDR3nt: TGCGCCAGCAGCCAAGATCCTGGCAGGATGGTTCGCACTGAAGCTTTCTTT; CDR3aa: CASSQDPGRMVRTEAFF
d_gene: .; abundance: .; j_gene: TRBJ2-7; len: 15; v_gene: TRBV5-1; CDR3nt: TGCGCCAGCAGCTTGAGAAACAGGGTTTCCTACGAGCAGTACTTC; CDR3aa: CASSLRNRVSYEQYF
d_gene: .; abundance: .; j_gene: TRBJ2-7; len: 16; v_gene: TRBV9; CDR3nt: TGTGCCAGCAGCGTAGCCCCCGGGTCTAGCTCCTACGAGCAGTACTTC; CDR3aa: CASSVAPGSSSYEQYF
d_gene: .; abundance: .; j_gene: TRBJ2-7; len: 13; v_gene: TRBV18; CDR3nt: TGTGCCAGCTCACCCCCAGGGGCCAACGAGCAGTACTTC; CDR3aa: CASSPPGANEQYF
d_gene: .; abundance: .; j_gene: TRBJ1-5; len: 14; v_gene: TRBV5-6; CDR3nt: TGTGCCAGCAGCTTGAGGGGGTCTAATCGGCCCCAGCATTTT; CDR3aa: CASSLRGSNRPQHF
d_gene: .; abundance: once; j_gene: TRBJ1-4; len: 13; v_gene: TRBV28; CDR3nt: TGTGCCAGCAGTTGGGGTGGGGAAGAAAAACTGTTTTTT; CDR3aa: CASSWGGEEKLFF
d_gene: TRBD1; abundance: .; j_gene: TRBJ2-1; len: 20; v_gene: TRBV18; CDR3nt: TGTGCCAGCTCACCACCGAAAACCCCGGGACAGGGGGCTAGGTACAATGAGCAGTTCTTC; CDR3aa: CASSPPKTPGQGARYNEQFF
d_gene: .; abundance: .; j_gene: TRBJ1-2; len: 15; v_gene: TRBV5-8; CDR3nt: TGTGCCAGCGAGCTTGGCATGGGGGTTCGGTATGGCTACACCTTC; CDR3aa: CASELGMGVRYGYTF
d_gene: .; abundance: .; j_gene: TRBJ1-1; len: 15; v_gene: TRBV6-5; CDR3nt: TGTGCCAGCAGTAATACCCTCAAAGGGACTTCGGAAGCTTTCTTT; CDR3aa: CASSNTLKGTSEAFF
d_gene: TRBD2; abundance: .; j_gene: TRBJ2-1; len: 15; v_gene: TRBV15; CDR3nt: TGTGCCACCAGCAGAGACCCACTAGCGGGATATGAGCAGTTCTTC; CDR3aa: CATSRDPLAGYEQFF
d_gene: .; abundance: .; j_gene: TRBJ1-3; len: 15; v_gene: TRBV6-5; CDR3nt: TGTGCCAGCAGTAAACAGGGAGACTCTGGAAACACCATATATTTT; CDR3aa: CASSKQGDSGNTIYF
d_gene: .; abundance: .; j_gene: TRBJ1-5; len: 15; v_gene: TRBV7-2; CDR3nt: TGTGCCAGCAGCCCCCAGGAGGGCGGCAATCAGCCCCAGCATTTT; CDR3aa: CASSPQEGGNQPQHF
d_gene: .; abundance: .; j_gene: TRBJ1-2; len: 15; v_gene: TRBV21-1; CDR3nt: TGTGCCAGCAGCAAAGACCCTATGGGGTACTATGGCTACACCTTC; CDR3aa: CASSKDPMGYYGYTF
d_gene: TRBD2; abundance: .; j_gene: TRBJ2-3; len: 16; v_gene: TRBV19; CDR3nt: TGTGCCAGTAGTATGGGAGCGGGGGTTAGCACAGATACGCAGTATTTT; CDR3aa: CASSMGAGVSTDTQYF
d_gene: .; abundance: .; j_gene: TRBJ1-4; len: 15; v_gene: TRBV2; CDR3nt: TGTGCCAGCAGACGAGCCGGGGGGCCGGGGGAAAAACTGTTTTTT; CDR3aa: CASRRAGGPGEKLFF
d_gene: .; abundance: .; j_gene: TRBJ2-5; len: 13; v_gene: TRBV19; CDR3nt: TGTGCCAGTAGCCCAAGGGGGGCGGAGACCCAGTACTTC; CDR3aa: CASSPRGAETQYF
d_gene: .; abundance: few; j_gene: TRBJ1-1; len: 13; v_gene: TRBV29-1; CDR3nt: TGCAGCGTTGTAAAAGGAACGAACACTGAAGCTTTCTTT; CDR3aa: CSVVKGTNTEAFF
d_gene: .; abundance: .; j_gene: TRBJ1-3; len: 15; v_gene: TRBV5-6; CDR3nt: TGTGCCAGCAGCTTGTTCGGGGGATCTGGAAACACCATATATTTT; CDR3aa: CASSLFGGSGNTIYF